The 21 T cell receptor beta chains in this list originate from one sample, sequenced in a study of post-analysis software for immune sequencing data. Study conclusions and caveats: The five TRBV segments detected at higher frequency in patients than in controls included TRBV5-6, TRBV5-1 and TRBV20-1.

These receptors' antigens are unknown. Unique molecular identifiers were carried by the TCR beta cDNA libraries. TCRdb reprocessed the PCR reads via MiXCR and lists one record per CDR3 protein. The table lists around 250,000 distinct CDR3 sequences, about 40% of them singletons, with approximately 4.6% in the top ten. The sequencing input was blood. These receptors were taken from a girl aged 10-17 years with multiple sclerosis.

The V gene is TRBV28, the J gene TRBJ1-5; D remains ambiguous. The CDR3 spans 14 residues. The V and J ends lost 6 bases and 1 base respectively, with 10 bases between them. CDR1 and CDR2 (germline): MDHEN, SYDVKM. CDR3 protein: CASSQGSSNQPQHF. CDR3 DNA: TGTGCCAGCAGCCAAGGATCGAGCAATCAGCCCCAGCATTTT.

For this clonotype: At one end the junction does not follow the germline gene, possibly because of a read error. The gene calls are TRBV27 and TRBJ1-2; 7 bases agree with TRBD1. Germline loops: CDR1 MNHEY, CDR2 SMNVEV (reference sequence). This CDR3 spans 15 amino acids. The CDR3 spells CASSQTGDLSYGHTF. The CDR3 region has the DNA TGTGCCAGCAGCCAAACAGGGGATTTAAGCTATGGCCACACCTTC.

This clonotype has ten or more counts. The V call is TRBV24-1, the J call TRBJ2-5; D might be TRBD1 or TRBD2, each matching 5 bases. There are 17 residues in the CDR3. The V end lost 4 bases, the J end lost 1 base, and 18 bases lay between the germline ends. Germline lookup yields CDR1 KGHDR and CDR2 SFDVKD. As DNA, the CDR3 is TGTGCCACCAGTGACCCCGCGGGCGCAGGGACCCAAGAGACCCAGTACTTC. Protein product: CATSDPAGAGTQETQYF.

To note about this clonotype: A much larger clone differs by one base, so this may be a read error. This is likely a read error, given that the CDR3 carries no conserved phenylalanine or tryptophan at its end. The CDR3 sequence: CASSQLRSQETQYV. CDR3 DNA: TGTGCCAGCAGCCAACTTCGGTCCCAAGAGACCCAGTACGTC. The chain joins TRBV3-1 to TRBJ2-5; no clear D gene. The CDR3 is 14 amino acids. CDR1 LGHDT and CDR2 YNNKEL come from the germline V gene (reference sequence). V dropped 2 bases and J dropped 1 base, with 8 bases sitting between them.

This clonotype turned up a few times. A much larger clone lies a single base off, so this may be a read error. The rearrangement joins TRBV11-2 to TRBJ2-1, with TRBD2 identical over 10 bases. This CDR3 region has 14 residues. After removal of 5 bases from V and 7 bases from J, the junction contained 5 bases not matched to a gene. CDR1 is SGHAT and CDR2 is FQNNGV in the germline V gene. The CDR3 region has the DNA TGTGCCAGCAGCCGGAGCGGGGGGGGTAATGAGCAGTTCTTC. Protein sequence: CASSRSGGGNEQFF.

In the case of this clonotype: Since a much larger clone is just one base distant, this may be a read error. This chain links TRBV27 with TRBJ2-3; D call uncertain. V dropped 8 bases and J dropped 3 bases, with 18 bases sitting between them. Germline V CDR1 and CDR2: MNHEY, SMNVEV (reference sequence). The CDR3 is 15 residues long. The CDR3 DNA is TGTGCCAGCGGTCCCCACCGTCCCGGGACAGATACGCAGTATTTT. Protein product: CASGPHRPGTDTQYF.

The chain has TRBV4-1 and TRBJ1-4, with a possible D match to TRBD1 (5 bases). V was clipped by 1 base and J by 3 bases, with 15 bases between them. Germline V gene sequence: CDR1 MGHRA, CDR2 YSYEKL. The CDR3 has 17 residues. CDR3 sequence: CASSQVKTGTANEKLFF. CDR3 DNA: TGCGCCAGCAGCCAAGTTAAGACTGGGACCGCTAATGAAAAACTGTTTTTT.

The chain has TRBV5-1 and TRBJ2-3; 11 bases match TRBD2. This CDR3 region has 14 residues. Per the germline V gene, CDR1 is SGHRS and CDR2 is YFSETQ. The V and J ends lost 4 bases and 6 bases, in that order; junction bases with no gene match: 4. This chain's CDR3 is CASSGSGGGDTQYF. Here the CDR3 DNA reads TGCGCCAGCAGCGGTAGCGGGGGGGGGGATACGCAGTATTTT.

This rearrangement joins TRBV7-2 to TRBJ2-5, with 9 bases that match TRBD2. The length of the CDR3 is 16 residues. Germline V lookup: CDR1 SGHTA, CDR2 FQGNSA. The V gene end was trimmed by 0 bases and the J gene end by 1 base; junction bases not matched to a gene: 3. CDR3 sequence (DNA): TGTGCCAGCAGCTTAGCTAGCGGGGGTAGCCAAGAGACCCAGTACTTC. This gives the protein CASSLASGGSQETQYF.

This clonotype has only one observation. The chain recombines TRBV6-2 or TRBV6-3 with TRBJ2-7, with TRBD2 identical over 10 bases. After removal of 7 bases from V and 4 bases from J, the junction contained 4 bases not matched to a gene. The CDR3 is made up of 13 amino acids. CDR1 is MNHEY and CDR2 is SVGEGT in the germline V gene. The DNA for the CDR3 is TGTGCCAGCAAAGCGGGAGGGCCTTACGAGCAGTACTTC. This codes for CASKAGGPYEQYF.

The rearrangement joins TRBV6-2 or TRBV6-3 to TRBJ1-1; 7 bases fit TRBD1. The V gene's germline CDR1 is MNHEY and CDR2 SVGEGT. Unmatched junction bases numbered 6, after V lost 4 bases and J lost 1 base. The CDR3 loop spans 15 amino acids. The CDR3 coding sequence is TGTGCCAGCAGTTCTTCTTACAGGGGGAACACTGAAGCTTTCTTT. Protein: CASSSSYRGNTEAFF.

The chain is built from TRBV28 and TRBJ1-1, with D possibly matching TRBD1 (6 bases). V was clipped by 6 bases and J by 0 bases, with 14 bases between them. CDR3 length equals 15 residues. Germline-derived CDR1 and CDR2 are MDHEN and SYDVKM. The CDR3 DNA reads TGTGCCAGCAGAGCGGCAGGGGTTATGAACACTGAAGCTTTCTTT. This gives the protein CASRAAGVMNTEAFF.

This clonotype was seen once. A much larger clone differs by one base, so this may be a read error. The chain carries TRBV3-1 and TRBJ2-1; TRBD2 aligns across 8 bases. The better agreement between TRBJ2-7 and the DNA end casts doubt on the J call. Germline V gene lookup returns CDR1 LGHDT and CDR2 YNNKEL (reference sequence). This CDR3 region has 16 residues. In DNA, the CDR3 is TGTGCCAGCAGCCCCTTAGGCGGGGGGTTCTACAATGAGCAGTACTTC. Amino acid sequence: CASSPLGGGFYNEQYF.

The V and J genes are TRBV20-1 and TRBJ1-4; D not resolved. The germline gives CDR1 DFQATT, CDR2 SNEGSKA (reference sequence). Trimming left V 2 bases short and J 8 bases short, with 12 bases between. CDR3 length: 13 residues. In DNA, the CDR3 is TGCAGTGCTAGACGCGGAGTAAGGGAAAAACTGTTTTTT. Translating gives CSARRGVREKLFF.

This clonotype was seen many times. The rearrangement links TRBV5-5 to TRBJ2-7; 7 nucleotides line up with TRBD1. Germline CDR1 SGHKS, CDR2 YYEKEE (reference sequence). J gave up 3 bases and V 5 bases, and 8 bases lay outside the gene matches. The CDR3 totals 14 residues. The CDR3 loop is CASRPRGIGYEQYF. In nucleotides, the CDR3 is TGTGCCAGCAGACCCAGGGGGATTGGCTACGAGCAGTACTTC.

This clonotype was detected many times. V usage is TRBV5-1 and J usage is TRBJ2-2; 12 bases agree with TRBD1. V lost 0 bases, J lost 0 bases, and 6 bases stayed unmatched. Germline CDR1 and CDR2: SGHRS and YFSETQ. The CDR3 spans 19 residues. The CDR3 region is CASSLAPGTGGANTGELFF. The CDR3 DNA is TGCGCCAGCAGCTTGGCCCCTGGGACAGGGGGCGCGAACACCGGGGAGCTGTTTTTT.

As DNA, the CDR3 is TGTGCCAGCAGTTCAGGACGGTACAATGAGCAGTTCTTC. This codes for CASSSGRYNEQFF. The chain carries TRBV12-3 or TRBV12-4 and TRBJ2-1; D is unresolved. V lost 4 bases and J lost 4, with 8 bases in between. The CDR3 spans 13 residues.

The V call is TRBV20-1, the J call TRBJ1-5, with D perhaps matching TRBD1 (5 bases). Per the germline V gene, CDR1 is DFQATT and CDR2 is SNEGSKA (reference sequence). Trimming pared 3 bases from V and 9 bases from J, leaving 12 bases between. This CDR3 comprises 12 residues. The CDR3 here is CSASKGDRPQHF. CDR3 DNA: TGCAGTGCTAGTAAAGGGGATCGGCCCCAGCATTTT.

This clonotype has ten or more counts. The gene calls are TRBV21-1 and TRBJ2-6; no check of the table's D call, TRBD2, against the DNA was made. TRBV21-1 is an annotated pseudogene. The CDR3 sequence is 16 residues long. The chain's CDR3 is CASSRLLGEGPNVLTF. The CDR3 nucleotides read TGTGCCAGCAGTAGACTTCTGGGGGAGGGTCCCAACGTCCTGACTTTC.

Concerning this clonotype: A much larger clone is a single base away; this may be a read error. The chain carries TRBV6-5 and TRBJ2-1, with D possibly TRBD2 on 6 matching bases. In germline, CDR1 is MNHEY, CDR2 SVGAGI. This CDR3 is built from 13 residues. The CDR3 loop is CASSGLASRERFF. DNA for the CDR3: TGTGCCAGCAGTGGTCTAGCGTCCCGTGAGCGGTTCTTC.

The chain is built from TRBV6-4 and TRBJ2-3, with TRBD2 as a possible D gene (6 bases). CDR1 and CDR2 (germline): MRHNA, SNTAGT. The V end lost 5 bases, the J end lost 4 bases, and 10 bases lay between the germline ends. The CDR3 runs 13 residues. CDR3 residues: CASSRDSPDTQYF. The CDR3 DNA follows: TGTGCCAGCAGTCGGGACTCGCCAGATACGCAGTATTTT.